The clone carrying this T cell receptor beta chain was counted only a few times. Its target is not known. The data are from a study of T cell repertoires in cytomegalovirus infection. Whole-study findings and limits: Of the TCR beta families, the public ones yielded a cumulative frequency that identified carriers of CMV plus the relevant HLA. HLA-C-restricted CMV-specific TCR beta clonotypes were dominant in the ex vivo response.

TCRdb re-derived calls from the reads in MiXCR, one entry per CDR3 protein. The data show roughly 120,000 distinct CDR3 sequences, around 30% seen once. Trimming cost V 5 bases and J 2 bases, with 13 bases left between them. CDR3 size: 15 residues. The V gene's germline CDR1 is MGHRA and CDR2 YSYEKL. The sequence derives from a human donor in good health (CMV status not recorded). Some clones in this sample may be carry-over from other donors' samples. This material consisted of CD8+ T cells from cultured PBMCs, taken from culture after CMV antigen stimulation. The gene calls are TRBV4-1 and TRBJ2-1; D might be TRBD2 (6 bases). CDR3 loop: CASSGPGVAYNEQFF. The CDR3 nucleotides are TGCGCCAGCAGCGGCCCGGGGGTGGCCTACAATGAGCAGTTCTTC.